This is a list of T cell receptor beta chains from one sample in a study of T cells in Graves' hyperthyroidism and ophthalmopathy. TCRdb itself ran the multiplex PCR reads through MiXCR, one entry per CDR3 protein. The table includes about 360,000 distinct CDR3 sequences, 20% to 25% detected once. The sample comprised blood. The receptors originated from a man aged 50-60 years with Graves' hyperthyroidism. Both conserved end residues are part of each CDR3. The D gene is left open where the match is weak. Not every row has a clone size; where given, it reads once, few, many or a size class.

>TRBV5-6|TRBJ2-2|NA|NA
TGTGCCAGCAGCTTGGGAGACAGCGGGGAGCTGTTTTTT
CASSLGDSGELFF
>TRBV12-3/TRBV12-4|TRBJ2-5|NA|few
TGTGCCAGCAGTTTAGTTTCTAGCCTCGAGACCCAGTACTTC
CASSLVSSLETQYF
>TRBV20-1|TRBJ2-5|TRBD2|NA
TGCAGTGCTAGCAGGACTAGGGCCAACACCAGGGAGACCCAGCACTTC
CSASRTRANTRETQHF
>TRBV20-1|TRBJ2-3|TRBD2|few
TGCAGTGCTAGAGATCCCCTAGCGGGAGTGTCAGATACGCAGTATTTT
CSARDPLAGVSDTQYF
>TRBV27|TRBJ2-1|NA|few
TGTGCCAGCAGTAGAGAGGGGGGATACAATGAGCAGTTCTTC
CASSREGGYNEQFF
>TRBV10-2|TRBJ2-5|TRBD1|few
TGCGCCAGCAGTGAAGGGGACAGGGGTCAAGAGACCCAGTACTTC
CASSEGDRGQETQYF
>TRBV18|TRBJ2-1|NA|few
TGTGCCAGCTCACCAGCGGAGGCCCTGAGCTCCTACAATGAGCAGTTCTTC
CASSPAEALSSYNEQFF
>TRBV11-1|TRBJ2-3|TRBD2|few
TGTGCCAGCAGCTTCCTGGGACTAGAGTTCACAGATACGCAGTATTTT
CASSFLGLEFTDTQYF
>TRBV29-1|TRBJ2-7|NA|few
TGCAGCGTTGAATTACCTTCCTACGAGCAGTACTTC
CSVELPSYEQYF
>TRBV9|TRBJ2-7|TRBD2|few
TGTGCCAGCAGCACCAGTATGGGGGGGTCCCCATACGAGCAGTACTTC
CASSTSMGGSPYEQYF
>TRBV29-1|TRBJ2-3|NA|few
TGCAGCGTTGACAGTAGCACAGATACGCAGTATTTT
CSVDSSTDTQYF
>TRBV9|TRBJ2-7|NA|few
TGTGCCAGCAGCGTAGGGGCAGGCCGCCTCTACGAGCAGTACTTC
CASSVGAGRLYEQYF
>TRBV6-5|TRBJ2-7|NA|many
TGTGCCAGCAGTTACTCCGATAGACGGGACTACGAGCAGTACTTC
CASSYSDRRDYEQYF
>TRBV2|TRBJ2-3|NA|many
TGTGCCAGCAGCGCCGGGACAATAACAGATACGCAGTATTTT
CASSAGTITDTQYF
>TRBV6-1|TRBJ1-5|NA|once
TGTGCCAGCAGCCCCTCCTCATCTGGAGGTGAGCCCCAGCATTTT
CASSPSSSGGEPQHF
>TRBV11-2|TRBJ2-5|NA|many
TGTGCCAGCAGCCCCGGACAGCCCGGGCAAGAGACCCAGTACTTC
CASSPGQPGQETQYF
>TRBV2|TRBJ2-5|NA|few
TGTGCCAGCAGCGGCCCAGGGGTCGGACAGACCCAGTACTTC
CASSGPGVGQTQYF
>TRBV20-1|TRBJ1-1|NA|many
TGCAGTGCTAGAGCCCCGGGGGGGTGGGACACTGAAGCTTTCTTT
CSARAPGGWDTEAFF
>TRBV6-6|TRBJ2-7|NA|few
TGTGCCAGCAGTTACTCCACAAACTCCTACGAGCAGTACTTC
CASSYSTNSYEQYF
>TRBV6-2/TRBV6-3|TRBJ2-3|NA|NA
TGTGCCAGCAGTATGGGGCCCACAGATACGCAGTATTTT
CASSMGPTDTQYF
>TRBV6-1|TRBJ1-1|NA|NA
TGTGCCAGCAGTGAAGCGGACCCGAACACTGAAGCTTTCTTT
CASSEADPNTEAFF
>TRBV6-1|TRBJ2-7|NA|few
TGTGCCAGCAGTGAAGCGCCTAGCCACGAGCAGTACTTC
CASSEAPSHEQYF
>TRBV6-1|TRBJ1-3|NA|many
TGTGCCAGCAGTGATTGGGACTCTGGAAACACCATATATTTT
CASSDWDSGNTIYF
>TRBV7-2|TRBJ2-3|TRBD1|once
TGTGCCAGCAGCTCACTGGGACAGGGGGATACGCAGTATTTT
CASSSLGQGDTQYF
>TRBV14|TRBJ2-3|NA|NA
TGTGCCAGCAGCCAACAGACCACAGATACGCAGTATTTT
CASSQQTTDTQYF
>TRBV5-1|TRBJ1-2|TRBD1|NA
TGCGCCAGCAGACAGCCGGGACAGGACTATGACTACACCTTC
CASRQPGQDYDYTF
>TRBV12-3/TRBV12-4|TRBJ2-3|TRBD1|few
TGTGCCAGCAGTTTAGAGACAGGGGGCCCGGACTCTTGGGCGCAGTATTTT
CASSLETGGPDSWAQYF
>TRBV11-3|TRBJ2-1|NA|many
TGTGCCAGCAGCTTACCCGCGGGGACTTGGAACAATGAGCAGTTCTTC
CASSLPAGTWNNEQFF
>TRBV28|TRBJ2-7|NA|many
TGTGCCAGCAGAGAGTCGGCGGGATGGTTCGACGAGCAGTACTTC
CASRESAGWFDEQYF
>TRBV5-1|TRBJ2-7|NA|many
TGCGCCAGCAGCTTGGATCCCACCACCTACGAGCAGTACTTC
CASSLDPTTYEQYF
>TRBV12-3/TRBV12-4|TRBJ1-2|TRBD1|NA
TGTGCCAGCAGGACGGGACAGGGGCTCTATGGCTACACCTTC
CASRTGQGLYGYTF
>TRBV5-1|TRBJ1-4|NA|few
TGCGCCAGCAGCTTGAGTCCGGGCAGTGAAAAACTGTTTTTT
CASSLSPGSEKLFF
>TRBV20-1|TRBJ2-5|NA|many
TGCAGTGCTAGAGGCTGGGGCACAGGCCGGGAGACCCAGTACTTC
CSARGWGTGRETQYF
>TRBV12-3/TRBV12-4|TRBJ1-5|TRBD1|few
TGTGCCAGCAGCCGGGACAGCTGGCAGCCCCAGCATTTT
CASSRDSWQPQHF
>TRBV3-1|TRBJ1-2|NA|NA
TGTGCCAGCAGCCCTAGTTACGGGGGCGCGAAAGGCTACACCTTC
CASSPSYGGAKGYTF
>TRBV5-1|TRBJ1-1|NA|NA
TGCGCCAGCAGCTTGGTGATAGCGGGAGGTACTGAAGCTTTCTTT
CASSLVIAGGTEAFF
>TRBV7-9|TRBJ2-7|NA|NA
TGTGCCAGCATGTCCGACAGGCTTCCGACCGGTGAGCAGTACTTC
CASMSDRLPTGEQYF
>TRBV14|TRBJ1-2|TRBD1|NA
TGTGCCAGCAGCCCCCCTGGGACAGGGGTAGGCTACACCTTC
CASSPPGTGVGYTF
>TRBV9|TRBJ2-1|NA|many
TGTGCCAGCAGCGTGGGGCACAATGAGCAGTTCTTC
CASSVGHNEQFF
>TRBV18|TRBJ2-5|NA|many
TGTGCCAGCCGGGGGTCTTTGGGAGAGACCCAGTACTTC
CASRGSLGETQYF
>TRBV29-1|TRBJ2-7|TRBD2|NA
TGCAGCGTTGCTAGCGGGAGTATAGGCGAGCAGTACTTC
CSVASGSIGEQYF
>TRBV13|TRBJ2-2|TRBD1|NA
TGTGCCAGCAGCTTAGGCCAGGGGGCGAGATGGACCGGGGAGCTGTTTTTT
CASSLGQGARWTGELFF
>TRBV3-1|TRBJ2-1|TRBD2|few
TGTGCCAGCAGCCCGGGATTGCGTCCGGGCGGGGGGCACTCCTACAATGAGCAGTTCTTC
CASSPGLRPGGGHSYNEQFF
>TRBV6-5|TRBJ1-2|NA|many
TGTGCCAGCAGTTACTCGAGCCCAACCCATGGCTACACCTTC
CASSYSSPTHGYTF
>TRBV3-1|TRBJ2-3|TRBD2|many
TGTGCCAGCAGCCAAGATATGATGCGGGGGGATACGCAGTATTTT
CASSQDMMRGDTQYF
>TRBV20-1|TRBJ1-5|NA|NA
TGCAGCGCCGAACAGGGAGGCAATCAGCCCCAGCATTTT
CSAEQGGNQPQHF
>TRBV27|TRBJ2-2|TRBD2|NA
TGTGCCAGCAGTTTAGGACTAGCGGTCGGGGAGCTGTTTTTT
CASSLGLAVGELFF
>TRBV12-5|TRBJ2-3|NA|many
TGTGCTAGTGGTTTGGCCTCCGGGAATTACGCCACAGATACGCAGTATTTT
CASGLASGNYATDTQYF
>TRBV7-2|TRBJ1-6|NA|NA
TGTGCCAGCAGCTTGGCCGAGGTCTCACCCCTCCACTTT
CASSLAEVSPLHF
>TRBV6-1|TRBJ1-2|TRBD1|few
TGTGCCAGCAGTGAAGTGGACAGGTCACGTAACTATGGCTACACCTTC
CASSEVDRSRNYGYTF
>TRBV7-2|TRBJ2-1|TRBD2|few
TGTGCCAGCAGCCCCCCTCGGGCGGGAGGGCTGGATGAGCAGTTCTTC
CASSPPRAGGLDEQFF
>TRBV5-1|TRBJ2-7|TRBD2|few
TGCGCCAGCAGCTTAACGGGAGGGCCCGTAGGCGAGCAGTACTTC
CASSLTGGPVGEQYF
>TRBV6-9|TRBJ1-2|TRBD1|NA
TGTGCCAGCAGTTACGGACAGGGGGCGCTTGGCTACACCTTC
CASSYGQGALGYTF